The 29 T cell receptor beta chains reported below all come from one sample, sequenced in a study of spatial heterogeneity in lung cancer. As for time point: sample taken at primary tumor resection. Tumor, nontumor lung or frozen PBMC supplied whole RNA that was sequenced unsorted. Each CDR3 protein gets one entry after TCRdb re-called the 5' RACE reads with MiXCR. The sample has 25,000 or so distinct CDR3 sequences, less than 5.5% seen once. The sample in question was PBMCs, obtained at surgery. The receptors shown here come from a male donor with early-stage non-small cell lung cancer.

This sequence joins TRBV5-1 and TRBJ2-2, with D perhaps TRBD1 (5 bases). Germline loops: CDR1 SGHRS, CDR2 YFSETQ. The CDR3 consists of 15 residues. V was clipped by 4 bases and J by 1 base, with 11 bases between them. The CDR3: CASSPGHGNTGELFF. The CDR3 DNA follows: TGCGCCAGCAGCCCTGGACATGGGAACACCGGGGAGCTGTTTTTT.

This clonotype occurred many times. The chain uses TRBV10-3 and TRBJ2-3; 13 bases match TRBD2. Germline CDR1 reads ENHRY; CDR2 reads SYGVKD. J gave up 4 bases and V 7 bases, and 8 bases lay outside the gene matches. The CDR3 sequence is 16 residues long. The CDR3 protein is CAIKNPGLAGADTQYF. CDR3 nucleotide sequence: TGTGCCATCAAGAATCCCGGACTAGCGGGAGCAGATACGCAGTATTTT.

This clonotype was observed a handful of times. A clone one base away is much larger, so this may be a read error. This chain joins TRBV6-1 and TRBJ1-5; 8 bases line up with TRBD1. The CDR3 has 15 amino acids. CDR1 is MNHNS, CDR2 SASEGT, per germline. V gave up 11 bases and J gave up 4 bases; unmatched junction bases: 13. The CDR3 spells CAGGGATGANQPQHF. Here the CDR3 DNA reads TGTGCCGGTGGGGGGGCGACAGGGGCTAATCAGCCCCAGCATTTT.

Many counts were recorded for this clonotype. The rearrangement joins TRBV28 to TRBJ1-2; D gene ambiguous. Germline V gene sequence: CDR1 MDHEN, CDR2 SYDVKM. The CDR3 sequence is 11 residues long. V gave up 5 bases and J gave up 5 bases, with 6 bases separating them. CDR3 DNA sequence: TGTGCCAGCAGTGGATATTATGGCTACACCTTC. Translated: CASSGYYGYTF.

This clonotype was recorded at least ten times. The rearrangement uses TRBV12-3 or TRBV12-4 and TRBJ2-2; the D call may be TRBD1 or TRBD2 (5 bases each). Trimming shortened V by 3 bases and J by 3 bases, and 11 bases separated the two germline ends. The CDR3 contains 15 residues. CDR3 residues: CASSLGDGYTGELFF. CDR3 DNA sequence: TGTGCCAGCAGTTTGGGGGATGGGTACACCGGGGAGCTGTTTTTT.

This clonotype was counted many times. CDR3 sequence reads: CASSYSGGRVQPQHF. CDR3 sequence (DNA): TGTGCCAGCAGTTACTCGGGGGGGCGCGTGCAGCCCCAGCATTTT. The chain has TRBV6-6 and TRBJ1-5, with TRBD1 as a possible D gene (6 bases). Germline loops: CDR1 MNHNY, CDR2 SVGAGI (reference sequence). The CDR3 contains 15 residues. The germline V and J ends were trimmed by 0 bases and 7 bases, with 13 bases remaining between them.

This clonotype appeared many times. The V call is TRBV3-1, the J call TRBJ1-1; D uncertain. The CDR3 sequence is 14 residues long. CDR1 and CDR2 (germline): LGHDT, YNNKEL (reference sequence). The V and J ends lost 1 base and 1 base respectively, with 7 bases between them. The CDR3 is CASSQVSPNTEAFF. DNA of the CDR3: TGTGCCAGCAGCCAAGTGTCCCCGAACACTGAAGCTTTCTTT.

This clonotype was found many times. V usage is TRBV12-3 or TRBV12-4 and J usage is TRBJ1-1; D perhaps matches TRBD1 (5 bases). CDR3 length: 15 residues. The ends were cut back, 5 bases at V and 4 bases at J, with 17 bases in the middle. The CDR3: CASSPQEIGLTEAFF. The CDR3, as DNA: TGTGCCAGCAGTCCACAGGAAATCGGGCTCACTGAAGCTTTCTTT.

This clonotype appeared many times. The chain couples TRBV5-4 to TRBJ2-1; D ambiguous. This CDR3 region has 14 residues. CDR1 is SGHNT, CDR2 YYREEE, per germline (reference sequence). Trimming left V 4 bases short and J 9 bases short, with 17 bases between. The CDR3 nucleotides are TGTGCCAGCAGCGACCGCGAGCTCCGGCGTGAGCAGTTCTTC. Protein sequence: CASSDRELRREQFF.

This clonotype was found many times. V usage is TRBV9 and J usage is TRBJ2-7, with 7 nucleotides matching TRBD1. CDR3 length: 14 amino acids. Germline V CDR1 and CDR2: SGDLS, YYNGEE. The J segment lost 6 bases and the V segment lost 3 bases, leaving 9 bases of the junction unmatched. The CDR3 nucleotides read TGTGCCAGCAGCGGAAGGGGGCAGAATGCCGAGCAGTACTTC. Protein product: CASSGRGQNAEQYF.

For this clonotype: A read error is possible here, since a much larger clone lies one base away. The genes are TRBV6-1 and TRBJ2-7; TRBD1 matches at 7 bases. Germline V gene data show CDR1 as MNHNS and CDR2 as SASEGT. V was clipped by 7 bases and J by 3 bases; unmatched bases: 6. This CDR3 has 13 residues. Written as DNA, the CDR3 is TGTGCCAGCACCGTGGACAGGAACTACGAGCAGTACTTC. Protein product: CASTVDRNYEQYF.

This clonotype was seen repeatedly, ten times or more. The CDR3 nucleotides are TGTGCCAGCAGTTCAGGGGCGAACACTGAAGCTTTCTTT. Residues: CASSSGANTEAFF. The chain employs TRBV7-3 and TRBJ1-1; tentatively, D is TRBD1 (6 bases). The CDR3 is 13 residues long. The germline gives CDR1 SGHTA, CDR2 FQGTGA. Trimming removed 6 bases from V and 1 base from J, with 9 bases in between.

This clonotype was found many times. The chain combines TRBV2 with TRBJ2-2; 8 bases map to TRBD2. Germline V gene data show CDR1 as SNHLY and CDR2 as FYNNEI. After removal of 6 bases from V and 4 bases from J, the junction contained 7 bases not matched to a gene. The CDR3 runs to 15 residues. DNA of the CDR3: TGTGCCAGCAGAAAACTAGCGGAGAGCACCGGGGAGCTGTTTTTT. Translating it yields CASRKLAESTGELFF.

This clonotype was recorded at least ten times. The chain is built from TRBV15 and TRBJ2-5, with TRBD1 matching over 11 bases. The CDR3 runs 17 residues. Germline-derived CDR1 and CDR2 are LNHNV and YYDKDF (reference sequence). V dropped 3 bases and J dropped 1; count of bases not matched to a gene: 7. The CDR3 is CATSRGTGTGGQETQYF. CDR3 in DNA: TGTGCCACCAGCAGGGGGACCGGGACAGGGGGCCAAGAGACCCAGTACTTC.

Remarks on this clonotype: A much larger clone is a single base away; this may be a read error. J is TRBJ2-3 and V is TRBV6-2 or TRBV6-3; 7 positions match TRBD2. The CDR3 is made up of 15 amino acids. The germline V gene has CDR1 MNHEY and CDR2 SVGEGT. CDR3 bases: TGTGCCGGCAGTCCAGCGGGGCAAAGCACAGATACGCAGTATTTT. This encodes CAGSPAGQSTDTQYF.

By its share, this clonotype is medium-sized. The rearrangement joins TRBV5-1 to TRBJ2-7; tentatively, D is TRBD2 (6 bases). Trimming took off 7 bases at V and 1 base at J, with 15 bases between the two ends. Looked up from germline, CDR1 is SGHRS and CDR2 is YFSETQ. This CDR3 has 14 amino acids. CDR3 bases: TGCGCCAGCTCCCCCTCGGGGGATTCCTACGAGCAGTACTTC. Protein: CASSPSGDSYEQYF.

This clonotype was seen repeatedly, ten times or more. The chain uses TRBV28 and TRBJ2-4; 9 bases fit TRBD1. This CDR3 comprises 17 residues. CDR1 is MDHEN, CDR2 SYDVKM, per germline. Trimming took 6 bases from V and 0 from J; bases not matched to a gene: 9. CDR3 DNA: TGTGCCAGCAGCTCACCGGGACAGGGTATAGCCAAAAACATTCAGTACTTC. Protein: CASSSPGQGIAKNIQYF.

This clonotype was seen repeatedly, ten times or more. The CDR3 bases are TGTGCCAGCAGCTCGTCGGGGGCGAGAAATTCACCCCTCCACTTT. This gives the protein CASSSSGARNSPLHF. This sequence joins TRBV5-8 and TRBJ1-6, with D possibly TRBD1 on 6 matching bases. Germline V gene lookup returns CDR1 SGHTS and CDR2 YDEGEE. CDR3 length: 15 residues. Deletions cut 3 bases from V and 7 bases from J, with 14 bases between.

This clonotype showed up many times. The chain couples TRBV28 to TRBJ2-1; D call uncertain. Germline assignment: CDR1 MDHEN and CDR2 SYDVKM. CDR3 size: 11 residues. Trimming removed 2 bases at V and 10 bases at J, with 6 bases between. The CDR3 bases are TGTGCCAGCAGTTTACTTAGGGAGCAGTTCTTC. It specifies CASSLLREQFF.

This clonotype was recorded a few times. The chain couples TRBV5-1 to TRBJ2-7; D not resolved. Trimming shortened V by 5 bases and J by 2 bases, and 5 bases separated the two germline ends. CDR3 size: 11 residues. Per germline, CDR1 SGHRS and CDR2 YFSETQ. CDR3 sequence: CASRDAYEQYF. The CDR3 coding sequence is TGCGCCAGCAGAGACGCCTACGAGCAGTACTTC.

This clonotype was counted ten times or more. V gene TRBV6-5 combines with J gene TRBJ2-5; D is perhaps TRBD1 (6 bases). Trimming removed 2 bases at V and 5 bases at J, with 6 bases between. The CDR3 is 12 amino acids. Germline CDR1 reads MNHEY; CDR2 reads SVGAGI. The CDR3 DNA follows: TGTGCCAGCAGTTACCAGGGGGAGACCCAGTACTTC. Translated: CASSYQGETQYF.

This clonotype was detected ten times or more. The V and J genes are TRBV4-3 and TRBJ2-3; D is unresolved. The CDR3 runs 18 residues. The germline gives CDR1 LGHNA, CDR2 YSLEER. V lost 0 bases to trimming and J lost 0 bases, with 16 bases between them. The CDR3 reads CASSQDGLGETSTDTQYF. The DNA for the CDR3 is TGCGCCAGCAGCCAAGATGGTCTGGGCGAGACTAGCACAGATACGCAGTATTTT.

This clonotype came up many times. The chain links TRBV4-3 to TRBJ1-2; no firm D call. The CDR3 runs to 16 residues. Germline V CDR1 and CDR2: LGHNA, YSLEER. The V gene lost 0 bases and the J gene lost 5 bases, with 16 bases spanning the gap. This CDR3 is CASSQEFAIPGYGYTF. The CDR3, as DNA: TGCGCCAGCAGCCAAGAGTTTGCTATTCCCGGGTATGGCTACACCTTC.

This clonotype was seen many times. The chain employs TRBV20-1 and TRBJ1-1, with D unresolved. This CDR3 contains 15 residues. V lost 1 base to trimming and J lost 4 bases, with 16 bases between them. The germline gives CDR1 DFQATT, CDR2 SNEGSKA (reference sequence). The CDR3 DNA sequence: TGCAGTGCTAGAGTCCTCACGGGGTCCGCCACTGAAGCTTTCTTT. This codes for CSARVLTGSATEAFF.

This clonotype was observed many times. J is TRBJ1-6 and V is TRBV11-2; D is ambiguous. The length of the CDR3 is 15 residues. The ends were cut back, 8 bases at V and 7 bases at J, with 18 bases in the middle. The V gene's germline CDR1 is SGHAT and CDR2 FQNNGV. CDR3 protein: CASRGSGSENSPLHF. CDR3 nucleotides: TGTGCCAGCCGTGGGAGCGGCAGCGAAAATTCACCCCTCCACTTT.

This clonotype was counted at least ten times. V is TRBV7-2 and J is TRBJ1-2; D call uncertain. Looked up from germline, CDR1 is SGHTA and CDR2 is FQGNSA. There are 13 residues in the CDR3. Trimming stripped 0 bases from V and 4 bases from J, with 6 bases between. CDR3 in amino acids: CASSLALGYGYTF. The DNA of the CDR3 is TGTGCCAGCAGCTTAGCCCTTGGCTATGGCTACACCTTC.

There are many counts of this clonotype. The chain employs TRBV27 and TRBJ1-2; 8 bases are shared with TRBD1. This CDR3 comprises 14 residues. V lost 5 bases, J lost 5 bases, and 7 bases stayed unmatched. The germline V gene encodes CDR1 MNHEY and CDR2 SMNVEV (reference sequence). CDR3 DNA sequence: TGTGCCAGCAGTCCGGGACAGGAACGATATGGCTACACCTTC. Protein sequence: CASSPGQERYGYTF.

This clonotype was counted many times. The rearrangement uses TRBV7-2 and TRBJ2-7, with 9 bases fitting TRBD1. After removal of 7 bases from V and 3 bases from J, the junction contained 10 bases not matched to a gene. Germline V gene sequence: CDR1 SGHTA, CDR2 FQGNSA. This CDR3 has 15 residues. The CDR3 spells CASTKTGGQGYEQYF. CDR3 in DNA: TGTGCCAGCACCAAGACCGGGGGACAGGGCTACGAGCAGTACTTC.

For the CDR3, the DNA is TGTGCCAGCAGTCCTGAAGGGGGCACCTACAATGAGCAGTTCTTC. Amino acid sequence: CASSPEGGTYNEQFF. J is TRBJ2-1 and V is TRBV6-5; 7 bases map to TRBD1. This CDR3 has 15 amino acids. The junction had 6 bases not matched to a gene; V was cut back by 5 bases and J by 2 bases. CDR1 and CDR2 (germline): MNHEY, SVGAGI.